This T cell receptor (beta chain) was obtained from a study of blood T cell repertoires in COVID-19. Study background: From T cells, B-cell-depleted T cells, or PBMCs came the material, which was cDNA or gDNA.

How the authors handled the data: Reference gene primers were amplified, and this amplification served to estimate nucleated cell counts. Clones were sequenced by immunoSEQ multiplex PCR, and TCRdb holds only the in-frame ones, with some missing. V, J and clone size derive from that table, while D and trimming were established from the DNA sequence. The table has 160,000 or so clones, more than 85% seen once; the top ten hold over 2%. The clonotype was recovered from a woman aged 70-85 years with acute or convalescent COVID-19. The sample consisted of peripheral blood.

CDR3 DNA: TGTGCCAGCAGCTTGTTTAGGGACAAGGGCACTGAAGCTTTCTTT. Translation gives CASSLFRDKGTEAFF. This chain uses TRBV7-9 with TRBJ1-1; weak D call: TRBD1 (6 bases). Trimming removed 3 bases from V and 4 bases from J, with 15 bases in between. The CDR3 contains 15 residues. Looked up from germline, CDR1 is SEHNR and CDR2 is FQNEAQ (reference sequence).